This T cell receptor beta chain stems from a study of patients and donors after allogeneic stem cell transplantation. TCRdb reprocessed the RT-PCR reads with MiXCR, giving one entry per CDR3 protein. The sample has 70,000 to 95,000 distinct CDR3 sequences, 4.5% to 5% seen once. This clonotype showed up just a few times. CDR1 and CDR2 from the germline V gene are SGHNT and YYREEE (reference sequence). The V gene lost 4 bases and the J gene lost 0 bases, with 20 bases spanning the gap. This CDR3 has 18 residues. Sequencing was performed on blood, either unsorted or a sorted T cell fraction (not recorded which). The TCR originated in a human donor who was either an allogeneic HSCT recipient or a stem cell or donor lymphocyte infusion donor (not recorded which). It is not recorded whose cells these are; they may come from a transplant donor. V usage is TRBV5-4 and J usage is TRBJ2-1; tentative D call: TRBD2 (6 bases). As DNA, the CDR3 is TGTGCCAGCAGCCACCCGACGGGGGTGGGGGGCTCCTACAATGAGCAGTTCTTC. It is translated as CASSHPTGVGGSYNEQFF.